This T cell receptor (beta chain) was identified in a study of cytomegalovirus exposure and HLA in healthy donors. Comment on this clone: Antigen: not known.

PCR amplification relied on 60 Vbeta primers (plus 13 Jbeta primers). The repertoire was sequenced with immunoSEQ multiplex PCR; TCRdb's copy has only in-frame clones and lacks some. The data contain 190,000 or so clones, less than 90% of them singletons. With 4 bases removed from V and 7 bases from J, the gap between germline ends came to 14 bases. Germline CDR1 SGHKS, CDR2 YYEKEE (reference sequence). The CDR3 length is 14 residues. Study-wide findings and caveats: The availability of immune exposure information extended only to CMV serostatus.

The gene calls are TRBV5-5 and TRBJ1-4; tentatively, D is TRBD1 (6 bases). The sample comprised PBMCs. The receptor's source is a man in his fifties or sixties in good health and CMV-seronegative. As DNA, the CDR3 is TGTGCCAGCAGCGCTGGGGGGGCGGGTGAAAAACTGTTTTTT. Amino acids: CASSAGGAGEKLFF.